Presented here are 20 T cell receptor beta chains from one specimen sequenced in a study of blood T cell repertoires in COVID-19. Clones were read by immunoSEQ multiplex PCR, and TCRdb kept only the in-frame ones, dropping some. The sample holds approximately 260,000 clones, approximately 83% seen once. The sequenced sample was peripheral blood. The receptors were sampled from a woman older than 75 with acute or convalescent COVID-19.

This clone was detected once. V usage is TRBV27 and J usage is TRBJ1-3; the D gene is possibly TRBD1 (5 bases). The CDR3 extends over 13 amino acids. The germline V gene has CDR1 MNHEY and CDR2 SMNVEV (reference sequence). With 9 bases removed from V and 1 base from J, the gap between germline ends came to 10 bases. CDR3 DNA sequence: TGTGCCAGTAGGCGGGGGTCTGGAAACACCATATATTTT. Translating it yields CASRRGSGNTIYF.

The count of this clone is one. CDR3 coding DNA: TGTGCCAGCACCCCCCCGGGACAGGGGAATCAGCCCCAGCATTTT. It is translated as CASTPPGQGNQPQHF. The gene calls are TRBV28 and TRBJ1-5; TRBD1 matches at 10 bases. The V gene's germline CDR1 is MDHEN and CDR2 SYDVKM. The CDR3 totals 15 residues. J was trimmed by 4 bases and V by 7 bases; bases with no gene match: 7.

This rearrangement joins TRBV30 to TRBJ2-7, with D uncertain. Deletions cut 2 bases from V and 0 bases from J, with 14 bases between. This CDR3 is 15 amino acids long. Germline assignment: CDR1 GTSNPN and CDR2 SVGIG (reference sequence). DNA of the CDR3: TGTGCCTGGAGTCCAGAAACAGCTTACTCCTACGAGCAGTACTTC. This encodes CAWSPETAYSYEQYF.

This clone showed up just once. The chain links TRBV14 to TRBJ2-1, with 12 bases lining up with TRBD2. The CDR3 consists of 16 residues. V shed 4 bases and J 9 bases; nucleotides not matched to a gene: 10. Germline loops: CDR1 SGHDN, CDR2 FVKESK. The CDR3 DNA sequence: TGTGCCAGCAGCCCGGGACTAGCGGGTTATCTAAGTGAGCAGTTCTTC. Translation gives CASSPGLAGYLSEQFF.

The chain uses TRBV6-5 and TRBJ2-3; 8 bases are a match to TRBD2. The ends lost 6 bases at V and 6 bases at J; junction bases unmatched: 5. This CDR3 spans 13 amino acids. Germline V gene sequence: CDR1 MNHEY, CDR2 SVGAGI. The CDR3 nucleotides read TGTGCCAGCAGGGCCGGGGGGGCCGATACGCAGTATTTT. Translated, it gives CASRAGGADTQYF.

J is TRBJ2-3 and V is TRBV11-2; 9 bases map to TRBD2. Germline assignment: CDR1 SGHAT and CDR2 FQNNGV. CDR3 size: 17 residues. Losses at the gene ends were 4 bases for V and 4 bases for J; bases not matched to a gene: 12. This chain's CDR3 is CASSSGGGGVLADTQYF. As DNA, the CDR3 is TGTGCCAGCAGCTCTGGCGGGGGGGGCGTCTTGGCAGATACGCAGTATTTT.

The rearrangement joins TRBV28 to TRBJ1-2; TRBD1 aligns across 7 bases. J gave up 10 bases and V 6 bases, and 14 bases lay outside the gene matches. The CDR3 loop spans 14 amino acids. Germline values: CDR1 MDHEN, CDR2 SYDVKM. The DNA for the CDR3 is TGTGCCAGCAGGACCTTGACAGGGCCTCTTATCTACACCTTC. Translated, it gives CASRTLTGPLIYTF.

V is TRBV2 and J is TRBJ2-7; 8 bases line up with TRBD1. The V segment lost 6 bases and the J segment 4 bases; nucleotides outside the gene matches: 11. Germline V CDR1 and CDR2: SNHLY, FYNNEI. The CDR3 runs to 15 residues. The CDR3 loop reads CASRRDRLAGYEQYF. In DNA, the CDR3 is TGTGCCAGCAGGAGGGACAGGCTCGCCGGTTACGAGCAGTACTTC.

The J gene is TRBJ2-3, the V gene TRBV28, with 9 bases identical to TRBD2. Germline assignment: CDR1 MDHEN and CDR2 SYDVKM. The CDR3 is made up of 17 amino acids. After removal of 6 bases from V and 2 bases from J, the junction contained 12 bases not matched to a gene. CDR3 sequence reads: CASSPLRSGRITDTQYF. DNA for the CDR3: TGTGCCAGCAGCCCACTGAGGAGCGGGAGGATCACAGATACGCAGTATTTT. The full variable domain, with the rest looked up from reference TRBV28 and TRBJ2-3, is DVKVTQSSRYLVKRTGEKVFLECVQDMDHENMFWYRQDPGLGLRLIYFSYDVKMKEKGDIPEGYSVSREKKERFSLILESASTNQTSMYLCASSPLRSGRITDTQYFGPGTRLTVL.

V gene TRBV2 combines with J gene TRBJ2-1, with a tentative D call TRBD2 (6 bases). The CDR3 is 12 residues long. CDR1 and CDR2 from the germline V gene are SNHLY and FYNNEI. The V end lost 4 bases, the J end lost 10 bases, and 11 bases lay between the germline ends. The CDR3 spells CASSAVGGEQFF. The DNA for the CDR3 is TGTGCCAGCAGTGCGGTAGGAGGGGAGCAGTTCTTC.

The J gene is TRBJ2-1, the V gene TRBV7-3, with D maybe TRBD1 (5 bases). CDR3 length: 15 residues. CDR1 SGHTA and CDR2 FQGTGA come from the germline V gene. Trimming removed 2 bases from V and 9 bases from J, with 17 bases in between. CDR3: CASSLDRNRQREQFF. The CDR3 DNA reads as TGTGCCAGCAGCTTAGACAGAAACCGCCAGCGTGAGCAGTTCTTC. Looking up the rest from reference TRBV7-3 and TRBJ2-1 gives the full variable domain: GAGVSQTPSNKVTEKGKYVELRCDPISGHTALYWYRQSLGQGPEFLIYFQGTGAADDSGLPNDRFFAVRPEGSVSTLKIQRTERGDSAVYLCASSLDRNRQREQFFGPGTRLTVL.

This clone was observed a few times. This sequence joins TRBV6-7 and TRBJ1-3; no clear D gene. TRBV6-7 is noted as an ORF with a role that remains uncertain. There are 16 residues in the CDR3. V dropped 7 bases and J dropped 4 bases, with 20 bases sitting between them. CDR3 bases: TGTGCCAGCACCGACGACGGGGTGGGAGTAGGAAACACCATATATTTT. This gives the protein CASTDDGVGVGNTIYF.

V is TRBV11-2 and J is TRBJ1-1; 8 nucleotides agree with TRBD1. This CDR3 is built from 12 residues. The V gene end was trimmed by 3 bases and the J gene end by 11 bases; junction bases not matched to a gene: 5. CDR1 is SGHAT, CDR2 FQNNGV, per germline. The CDR3 DNA sequence: TGTGCCAGCAGCTTCCAGGGGGCAGGGGCTTTCTTT. This sequence encodes CASSFQGAGAFF.

The chain carries TRBV28 and TRBJ1-2; D perhaps matches TRBD1 (6 bases). The V gene lost 6 bases and the J gene lost 4 bases, with 12 bases spanning the gap. The germline CDR1 and CDR2 sequences are MDHEN and SYDVKM. The CDR3 runs to 13 residues. CDR3 sequence (DNA): TGTGCCAGCAGGCGACAGGACCTCTATGGCTACACCTTC. This gives the protein CASRRQDLYGYTF.

V is TRBV7-8 and J is TRBJ1-1, with D maybe TRBD1 (6 bases). Germline CDR1 is SGHVS and CDR2 is FQNEAQ. This CDR3 has 13 amino acids. Trimming shortened V by 4 bases and J by 1 base, and 7 bases separated the two germline ends. The CDR3 region is CASSWDTNTEAFF. The CDR3 DNA is TGTGCCAGCAGCTGGGACACGAACACTGAAGCTTTCTTT.

The chain uses TRBV5-1 and TRBJ1-1; D is perhaps TRBD1 (6 bases). The CDR3 spans 15 residues. Germline-derived CDR1 and CDR2 are SGHRS and YFSETQ. The germline V and J ends were trimmed by 0 bases and 4 bases, with 13 bases remaining between them. The CDR3 loop reads CASSLVGAGITEAFF. The CDR3 bases are TGCGCCAGCAGCTTGGTGGGGGCCGGGATCACTGAAGCTTTCTTT. Complete variable domain (other parts from reference TRBV5-1 and TRBJ1-1): KAGVTQTPRYLIKTRGQQVTLSCSPISGHRSVSWYQQTPGQGLQFLFEYFSETQRNKGNFPGRFSGRQFSNSRSEMNVSTLELGDSALYLCASSLVGAGITEAFFGQGTRLTVV.

This clone has only one observation. The junction departs from germline at one end; a sequencing error may be responsible. The CDR3: CASGLGQVTAQYF. The CDR3 DNA sequence: TGTGCTAGTGGCTTGGGACAGGTAACGGCCCAGTACTTC. The rearrangement joins TRBV12-5 to TRBJ2-5; 8 positions agree with TRBD1. The CDR3 covers 13 residues. Germline-derived CDR1 and CDR2 are LGHNT and FRNRAP.

The sample holds a few counts of this clone. The rearrangement joins TRBV6-6 to TRBJ1-2; the match to TRBD1 covers 8 bases. Per the germline V gene, CDR1 is MNHNY and CDR2 is SVGAGI (reference sequence). This CDR3 comprises 14 residues. Losses at the gene ends were 2 bases for V and 4 bases for J; bases not matched to a gene: 3. As DNA, the CDR3 is TGTGCCAGCAGTTACGCGGGGACAGGCTATGGCTACACCTTC. As protein: CASSYAGTGYGYTF.

This clone was seen ten or more times. The chain couples TRBV27 to TRBJ2-5; 8 bases line up with TRBD2. CDR1 and CDR2 (germline): MNHEY, SMNVEV (reference sequence). Trimming cost V 8 bases and J 0 bases; bases outside gene matches: 17. CDR3 length: 18 amino acids. DNA of the CDR3: TGTGCCAGCGTGGCTCCGAAGATAGCGGGGTCGTACCAAGAGACCCAGTACTTC. The encoded protein is CASVAPKIAGSYQETQYF.

V is TRBV10-3 and J is TRBJ1-6, with TRBD1 as a possible D gene (5 bases). Trimming stripped 2 bases from V and 9 bases from J, with 23 bases between. In germline, CDR1 is ENHRY, CDR2 SYGVKD. The CDR3 contains 18 residues. Here the CDR3 DNA reads TGTGCCATCAGTGAGGGGGGGGTGGCAGGCCGGTGGGGTTCACCCCTCCACTTT. Amino acids: CAISEGGVAGRWGSPLHF.